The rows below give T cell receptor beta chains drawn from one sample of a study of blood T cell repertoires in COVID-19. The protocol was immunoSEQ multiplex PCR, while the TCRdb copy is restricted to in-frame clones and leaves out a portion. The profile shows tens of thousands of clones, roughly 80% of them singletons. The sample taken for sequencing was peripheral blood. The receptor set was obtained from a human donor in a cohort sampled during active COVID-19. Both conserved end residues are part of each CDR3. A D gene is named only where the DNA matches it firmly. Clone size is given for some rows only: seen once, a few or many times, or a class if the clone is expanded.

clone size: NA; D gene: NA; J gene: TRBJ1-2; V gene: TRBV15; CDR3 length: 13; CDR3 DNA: TGTGCCACCAGCCGAAATAACAGGGATGGCCACACCTTC; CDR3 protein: CATSRNNRDGHTF
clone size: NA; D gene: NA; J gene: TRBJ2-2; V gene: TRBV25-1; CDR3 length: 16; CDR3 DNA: TGTGCCAGCAGTGAATCGGGGGTTTCGAACACCGGGGAGCTGTTTTTT; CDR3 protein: CASSESGVSNTGELFF
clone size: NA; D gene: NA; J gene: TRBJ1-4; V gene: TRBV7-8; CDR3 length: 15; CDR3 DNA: TGTGCCAGCAGCGACCTCAGGGCGCGGAATGAAAAACTGTTTTTT; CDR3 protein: CASSDLRARNEKLFF
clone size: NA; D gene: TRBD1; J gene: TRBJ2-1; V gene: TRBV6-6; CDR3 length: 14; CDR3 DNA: TGTGCCAGCAGTTACCCCGGGACAGGGGTACGGCAGTTCTTC; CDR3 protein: CASSYPGTGVRQFF
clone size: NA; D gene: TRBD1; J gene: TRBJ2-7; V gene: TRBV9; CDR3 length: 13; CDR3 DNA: TGTGCCAGCAGCGTGGCCGACAGGGGGACGCAGTACTTC; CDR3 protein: CASSVADRGTQYF
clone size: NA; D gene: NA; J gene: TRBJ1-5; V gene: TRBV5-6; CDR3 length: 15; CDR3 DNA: TGTGCCAGCAGCTTCGGGGGGCATGGCAATCAGCCCCAGCATTTT; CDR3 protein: CASSFGGHGNQPQHF
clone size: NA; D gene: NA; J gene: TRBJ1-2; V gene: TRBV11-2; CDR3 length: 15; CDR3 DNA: TGTGCCAGCAGCACCCCGAGGGCGGCTAACTATGGCTACACCTTC; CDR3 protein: CASSTPRAANYGYTF
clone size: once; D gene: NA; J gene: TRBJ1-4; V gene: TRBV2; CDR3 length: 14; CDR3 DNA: TGTGCCAGCAGGGAAACGCTAGGAGGGGAAAAACTGTTTTTT; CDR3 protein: CASRETLGGEKLFF
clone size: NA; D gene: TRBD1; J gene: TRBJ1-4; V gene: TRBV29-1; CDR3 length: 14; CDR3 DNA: TGCAGCGTTGACCCCGGGACAGGGAATGAAAAACTGTTTTTT; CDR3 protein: CSVDPGTGNEKLFF
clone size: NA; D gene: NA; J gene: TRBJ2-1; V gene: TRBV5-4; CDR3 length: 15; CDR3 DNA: TGTGCCAGCTCTCGAGGAGGGGACTTATACAATGAGCAGTTCTTC; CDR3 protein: CASSRGGDLYNEQFF
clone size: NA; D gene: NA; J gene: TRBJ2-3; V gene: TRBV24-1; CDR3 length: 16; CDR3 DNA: TGTGCCACCAGTGATTTTGGCCAGGGGAAGGGAGATACGCAGTATTTT; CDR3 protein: CATSDFGQGKGDTQYF
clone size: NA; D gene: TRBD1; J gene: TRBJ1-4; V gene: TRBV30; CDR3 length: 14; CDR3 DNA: TGTGCCTGGAGGGACAGGATTTATAAGGAAAAACTGTTTTTT; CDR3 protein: CAWRDRIYKEKLFF
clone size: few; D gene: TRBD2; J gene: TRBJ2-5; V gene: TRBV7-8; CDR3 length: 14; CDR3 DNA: TGTGCCAGCAGCTTGGGGACTAGCGGAGAGACCCAGTACTTC; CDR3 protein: CASSLGTSGETQYF
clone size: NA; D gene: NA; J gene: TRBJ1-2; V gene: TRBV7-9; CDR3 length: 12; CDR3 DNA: TGTGCCAGCAGCTTAGAGCGGAGAGGCTACACCTTC; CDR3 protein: CASSLERRGYTF
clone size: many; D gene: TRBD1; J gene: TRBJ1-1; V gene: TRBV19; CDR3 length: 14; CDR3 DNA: TGTGCCAGTAGTATTCGACAGGGTCAAACTGAAGCTTTCTTT; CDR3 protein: CASSIRQGQTEAFF
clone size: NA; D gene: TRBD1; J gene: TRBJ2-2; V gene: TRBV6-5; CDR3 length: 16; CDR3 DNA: TGTGCCAGCAGTTACGCCCCGAAGGGGGCGACCGGGGAGCTGTTTTTT; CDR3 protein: CASSYAPKGATGELFF
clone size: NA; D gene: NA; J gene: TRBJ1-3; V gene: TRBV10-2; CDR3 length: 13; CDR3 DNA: TGCGCCAGCAGTAAGAGCTCTGGAAACACCATATATTTT; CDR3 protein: CASSKSSGNTIYF
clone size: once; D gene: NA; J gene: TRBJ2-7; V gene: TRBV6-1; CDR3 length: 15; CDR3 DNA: TGTGCCAGCAGTGAGCCCCGTTTAGCCTCCTACGAGCAGTACTTC; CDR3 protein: CASSEPRLASYEQYF
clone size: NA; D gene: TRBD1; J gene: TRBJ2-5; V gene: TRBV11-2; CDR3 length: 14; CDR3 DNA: TGTGCCAGCAGCTTAGTGGGACAGAGGGAGACCCAGTACTTC; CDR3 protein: CASSLVGQRETQYF
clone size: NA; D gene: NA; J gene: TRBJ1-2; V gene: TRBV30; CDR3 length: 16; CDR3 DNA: TGTGCCTGGAGTTCCGCCAGCAGGGCTTATTCCTATGGCTACACCTTC; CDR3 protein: CAWSSASRAYSYGYTF
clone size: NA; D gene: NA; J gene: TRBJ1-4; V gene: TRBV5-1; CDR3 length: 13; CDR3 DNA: TGCGCCAGCAGCTTGGTTTTGAGTGAAAAACTGTTTTTT; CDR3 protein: CASSLVLSEKLFF
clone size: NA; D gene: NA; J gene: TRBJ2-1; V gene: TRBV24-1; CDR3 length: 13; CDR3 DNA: TGTGCCGCCAGACCTAACAGGGTTGATGAGCAGTTCTTC; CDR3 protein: CAARPNRVDEQFF
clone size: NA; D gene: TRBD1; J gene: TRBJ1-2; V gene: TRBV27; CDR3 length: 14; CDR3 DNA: TGTGCCAGCAGTCCGCAGACAGGGCTCTATGGCTACACCTTC; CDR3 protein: CASSPQTGLYGYTF
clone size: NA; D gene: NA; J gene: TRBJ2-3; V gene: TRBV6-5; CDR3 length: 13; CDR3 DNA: TGTGCCAGCAGTTCCCCCCTGAGAGATACGCAGTATTTT; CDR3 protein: CASSSPLRDTQYF
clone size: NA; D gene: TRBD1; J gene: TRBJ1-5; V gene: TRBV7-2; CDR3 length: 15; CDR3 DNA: TGTGCCAGCAGCCTTGAAACAGGGGCGCGTCAGCCCCAGCATTTT; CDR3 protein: CASSLETGARQPQHF
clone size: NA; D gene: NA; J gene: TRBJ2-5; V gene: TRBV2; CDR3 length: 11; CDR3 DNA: TGTGCCAGCAGTGACGGGGAGACCCAGTACTTC; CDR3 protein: CASSDGETQYF
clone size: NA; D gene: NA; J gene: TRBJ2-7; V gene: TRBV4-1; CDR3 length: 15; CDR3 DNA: TGCGCCAGCAGCCAAGGAATAGGGGCGTACTACGAGCAGTACTTC; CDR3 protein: CASSQGIGAYYEQYF
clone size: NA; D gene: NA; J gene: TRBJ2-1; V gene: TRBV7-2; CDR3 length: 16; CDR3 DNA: TGTGCCAGCAGCTTATTTGACATATCTACCTACAATGAGCAGTTCTTC; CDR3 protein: CASSLFDISTYNEQFF
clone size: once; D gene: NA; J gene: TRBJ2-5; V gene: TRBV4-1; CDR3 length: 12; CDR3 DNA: TGCGCCAGCAGCCAGCCTCAGGAGACCCAGTACTTC; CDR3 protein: CASSQPQETQYF
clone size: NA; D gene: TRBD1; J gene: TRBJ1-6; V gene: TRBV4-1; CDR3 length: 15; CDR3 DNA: TGCGCCAGCAGACAAACCGGGACAGGGGTTTCACCCCTCCACTTT; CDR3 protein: CASRQTGTGVSPLHF
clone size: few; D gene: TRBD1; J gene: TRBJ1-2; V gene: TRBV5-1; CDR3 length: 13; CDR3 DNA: TGCGCCAGCAGCTGGGACAGGCCCTATGGCTACACCTTC; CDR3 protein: CASSWDRPYGYTF
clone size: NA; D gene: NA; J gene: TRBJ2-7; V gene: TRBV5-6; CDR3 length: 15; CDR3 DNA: TGTGCCAGCACCATGCGGACAGCGATCTCCTACGAGCAGTACTTC; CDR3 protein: CASTMRTAISYEQYF
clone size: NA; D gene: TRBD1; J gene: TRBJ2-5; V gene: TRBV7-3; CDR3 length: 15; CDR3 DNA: TGTGCCAGCAGCTTGGACAGGGGAGGGCTAGAGACCCAGTACTTC; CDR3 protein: CASSLDRGGLETQYF
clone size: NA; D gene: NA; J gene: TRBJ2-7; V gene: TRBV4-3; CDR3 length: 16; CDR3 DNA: TGCGCCAGCAGCCAAGATTGGCGGATTAGCTCCTACGAGCAGTACTTC; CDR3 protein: CASSQDWRISSYEQYF
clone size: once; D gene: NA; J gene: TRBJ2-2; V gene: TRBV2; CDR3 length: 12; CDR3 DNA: TGTGCCAGCAGGGGGCAGGGCGGGGAGCTGTTTTTT; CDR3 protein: CASRGQGGELFF
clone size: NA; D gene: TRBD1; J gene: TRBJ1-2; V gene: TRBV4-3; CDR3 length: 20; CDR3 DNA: TGCGCCAGCAGCCAACTCGAAGGACAGGGGTTGCGGGTACCGAACTATGGCTACACCTTC; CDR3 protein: CASSQLEGQGLRVPNYGYTF
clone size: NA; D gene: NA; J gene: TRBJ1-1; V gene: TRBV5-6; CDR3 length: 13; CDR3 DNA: TGTGCCAGCAGCCTTGGCAGCGGCACTGAAGCTTTCTTT; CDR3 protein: CASSLGSGTEAFF
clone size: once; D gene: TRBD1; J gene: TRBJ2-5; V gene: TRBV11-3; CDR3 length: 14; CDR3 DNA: TGTGCCAGCAGTTCGAGACAGGGGTCGGGGACCCAGTACTTC; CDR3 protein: CASSSRQGSGTQYF
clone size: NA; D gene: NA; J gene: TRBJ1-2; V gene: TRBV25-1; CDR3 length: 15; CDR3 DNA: TGTGCCAGCAGTCCCAACCCAGGCGGGGCCCGGGGCTACACCTTC; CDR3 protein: CASSPNPGGARGYTF
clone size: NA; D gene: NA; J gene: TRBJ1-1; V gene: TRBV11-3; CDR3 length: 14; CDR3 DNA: TGTGCCAGCAGCTTAGACGCACAGGGCCCTGAAGCTTTCTTT; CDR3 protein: CASSLDAQGPEAFF
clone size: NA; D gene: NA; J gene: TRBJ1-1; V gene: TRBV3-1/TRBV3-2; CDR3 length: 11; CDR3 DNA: TGTGCCAGCAGGGGGGCCAATGAAGCTTTCTTT; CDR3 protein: CASRGANEAFF
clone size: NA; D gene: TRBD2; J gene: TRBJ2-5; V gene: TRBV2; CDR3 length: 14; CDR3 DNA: TGTGCCAGCATAGGCCTAGCGGAGACAGAGACCCAGTACTTC; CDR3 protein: CASIGLAETETQYF
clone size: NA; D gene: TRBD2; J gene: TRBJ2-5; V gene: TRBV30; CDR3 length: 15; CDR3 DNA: TGTGCCTGGAGTGTAGGGCTAGCGGGGGGTGAGACCCAGTACTTC; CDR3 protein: CAWSVGLAGGETQYF
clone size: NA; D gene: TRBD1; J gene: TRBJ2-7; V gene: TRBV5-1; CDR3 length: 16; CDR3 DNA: TGCGCCAGCAGCTCTGATCCAACCTCGGACAGGGGGGGGCAGTACTTC; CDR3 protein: CASSSDPTSDRGGQYF
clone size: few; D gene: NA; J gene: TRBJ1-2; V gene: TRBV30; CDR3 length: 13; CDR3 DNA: TGTGCCTGGAGTGTACGGGGGTACTATGGCTACACCTTC; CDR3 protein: CAWSVRGYYGYTF
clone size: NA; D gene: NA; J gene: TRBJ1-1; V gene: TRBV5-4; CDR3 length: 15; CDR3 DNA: TGTGCCAGCACCTTTGGCCTGCAGGCAAACACTGAAGCTTTCTTT; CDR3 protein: CASTFGLQANTEAFF
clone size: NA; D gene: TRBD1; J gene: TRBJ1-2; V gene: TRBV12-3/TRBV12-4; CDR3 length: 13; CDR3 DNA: TGTGCCAGCGCGAATGACAGGGGGTATGGCTACACCTTC; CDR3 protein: CASANDRGYGYTF
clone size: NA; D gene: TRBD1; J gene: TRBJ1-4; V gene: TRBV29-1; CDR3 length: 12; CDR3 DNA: TGCAGCGCGTGGGACAGTAGAGAAAAACTGTTTTTT; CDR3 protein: CSAWDSREKLFF
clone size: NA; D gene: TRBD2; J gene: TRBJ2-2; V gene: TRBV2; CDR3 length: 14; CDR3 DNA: TGTGCCAGCAGCCGACTAGCGGGGTTGGGGGAGCTGTTTTTT; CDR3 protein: CASSRLAGLGELFF
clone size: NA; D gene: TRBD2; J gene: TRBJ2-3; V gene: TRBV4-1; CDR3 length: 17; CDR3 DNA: TGCGCCAGCAGCCAAGAAGGAGGGCGGGGGGGCTCAGATACGCAGTATTTT; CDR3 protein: CASSQEGGRGGSDTQYF
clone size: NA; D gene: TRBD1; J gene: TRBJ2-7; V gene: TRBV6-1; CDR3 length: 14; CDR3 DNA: TGTGCCAGCAGTGAACGGACAGGGGGCTACGAGCAGTACTTC; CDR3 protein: CASSERTGGYEQYF
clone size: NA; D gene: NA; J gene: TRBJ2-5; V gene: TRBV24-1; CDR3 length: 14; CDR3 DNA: TGTGCCACCAGTGACCCTACAGGGATGGAGACCCAGTACTTC; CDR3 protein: CATSDPTGMETQYF
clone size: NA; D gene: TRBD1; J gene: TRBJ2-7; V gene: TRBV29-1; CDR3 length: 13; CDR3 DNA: TGCAGCGTCCCTGGACAGGGGATCGGCGAGCAGTACTTC; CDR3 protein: CSVPGQGIGEQYF
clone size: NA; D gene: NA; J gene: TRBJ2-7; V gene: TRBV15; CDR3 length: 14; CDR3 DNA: TGTGCCACCAGCAGTCAGGGCACCCTCCGCAGGCAGTACTTC; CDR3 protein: CATSSQGTLRRQYF
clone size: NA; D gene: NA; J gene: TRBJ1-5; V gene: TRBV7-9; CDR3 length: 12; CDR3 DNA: TGTGCCAGCAGTGCAGGTAATCAGCCCCAGCATTTT; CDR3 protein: CASSAGNQPQHF
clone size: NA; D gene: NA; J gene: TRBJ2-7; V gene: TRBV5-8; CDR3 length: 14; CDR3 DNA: TGTGCCAGCAGCTTTCGGGAGCAAACCTACGAGCAGTACTTC; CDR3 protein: CASSFREQTYEQYF
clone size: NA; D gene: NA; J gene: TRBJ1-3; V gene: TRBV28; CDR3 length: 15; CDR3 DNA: TGTGCCAGCAGTTCCGGGGGGGGCTCTGGAAACACCATATATTTT; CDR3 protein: CASSSGGGSGNTIYF